This T cell receptor beta chain emerged from a study of CD8+CD57+ T cells in acquired aplastic anemia. CDR3 and TCR beta VDJ profiling relied on genomic DNA as the template. TCRdb called the reads again in MiXCR, with one record for every CDR3 protein. Of 150,000 to 200,000 distinct CDR3 sequences in the sample, around 65% were seen once. The table lists this clonotype with many counts. Between the trimmed V and J ends, which lost 3 bases and 7 bases, there was a span of 13 bases. CDR1 is MNHEY and CDR2 is SMNVEV in the germline V gene (reference sequence). This CDR3 has 15 residues. Sequencing used sorted CD4+, CD8+, or CD8+CD57+ T cells (not recorded which) from PBMCs. The chain recombines TRBV27 with TRBJ1-6; D is unresolved. This clonotype originated in a human donor with severe aplastic anemia or a healthy control (not recorded which). This chain's CDR3 is CASSLGPASNSPLHF. For the CDR3, the DNA is TGTGCCAGCAGTTTGGGCCCCGCCTCGAATTCACCCCTCCACTTT.